The 20 T cell receptor beta chains below were found in one sample sequenced in a study of blood T cell repertoires in COVID-19. Produced via immunoSEQ multiplex PCR; TCRdb's table is partial and in-frame only. Of 200,000 to 300,000 clones listed, more than 85% are singletons. The sequencing input was peripheral blood. The receptors here all came from an older woman with COVID-19, enrolled during active disease.

This clone appeared a few times. The chain uses TRBV19 and TRBJ1-5, with 8 bases that match TRBD1. Germline V gene data show CDR1 as LNHDA and CDR2 as SQIVND (reference sequence). The CDR3 runs to 14 residues. J gave up 3 bases and V 7 bases, and 5 bases lay outside the gene matches. The CDR3 here is CASNGQGFNQPQHF. The CDR3 DNA reads as TGTGCCAGTAATGGACAGGGATTCAATCAGCCCCAGCATTTT.

The CDR3 reads CASSLSRAGRGNEAFF. In DNA, the CDR3 is TGTGCCAGCAGCTTGAGCCGGGCCGGGCGGGGAAATGAAGCTTTCTTT. The chain carries TRBV7-8 and TRBJ1-1; D ambiguous. The germline V and J ends were trimmed by 3 bases and 7 bases, with 21 bases remaining between them. Germline V gene sequence: CDR1 SGHVS, CDR2 FQNEAQ. The CDR3 totals 16 residues. The whole variable domain, remainder taken from reference TRBV7-8 and TRBJ1-1, is GAGVSQSPRYKVAKRGQDVALRCDPISGHVSLFWYQQALGQGPEFLTYFQNEAQLDKSGLPSDRFFAERPEGSVSTLKIQRTQQEDSAVYLCASSLSRAGRGNEAFFGQGTRLTVV.

The chain is built from TRBV14 and TRBJ2-7, with a weak D call TRBD2 (6 bases). From germline, CDR1 is SGHDN and CDR2 FVKESK. The CDR3 is made up of 13 amino acids. V lost 5 bases and J lost 2, with 10 bases in between. CDR3 nucleotides: TGTGCCAGCAGCATAGCGGCCCCCTACGAGCAGTACTTC. Its translation is CASSIAAPYEQYF.

The chain recombines TRBV28 with TRBJ1-4; D may be TRBD1 (6 bases). V was cut by 5 bases and J by 4 bases, with 14 bases left in between. CDR3 length: 15 amino acids. CDR1 is MDHEN, CDR2 SYDVKM, per germline. CDR3 coding DNA: TGTGCCAGCAGTCCAACAGGGAAGGGTAATGAAAAACTGTTTTTT. This sequence encodes CASSPTGKGNEKLFF.

The rearrangement uses TRBV9 and TRBJ2-1; 12 bases are shared with TRBD2. Germline V CDR1 and CDR2: SGDLS, YYNGEE. The CDR3 sequence is 19 residues long. V trimming: 3 bases; J trimming: 0 bases; junction bases outside the gene matches: 10. For the CDR3, the DNA is TGTGCCAGCAGCGATGCCGGGACTAGCGGGTTCAACTCCTACAATGAGCAGTTCTTC. The encoded protein is CASSDAGTSGFNSYNEQFF.

This chain uses TRBV6-5 with TRBJ1-2; 9 positions agree with TRBD1. Germline CDR1 and CDR2: MNHEY and SVGAGI. V dropped 7 bases and J dropped 6; count of bases not matched to a gene: 12. The CDR3 runs 15 residues. The CDR3 spells CASTAQGAPVNGYTF. The CDR3 region has the DNA TGTGCCAGCACCGCACAGGGGGCGCCTGTTAATGGCTACACCTTC.

The chain recombines TRBV2 with TRBJ2-5; TRBD2 is a possible D gene (5 bases). This CDR3 has 13 residues. CDR1 and CDR2 from the germline V gene are SNHLY and FYNNEI. V gave up 7 bases and J gave up 4 bases, with 13 bases separating them. In nucleotides, the CDR3 is TGTGCCAGCATGGTGGGAGAGGTAGAGACCCAGTACTTC. Its translation is CASMVGEVETQYF.

The V gene is TRBV19, the J gene TRBJ2-5; D gene uncertain. The CDR3 runs 15 residues. Germline CDR1 is LNHDA and CDR2 is SQIVND (reference sequence). V was clipped by 5 bases and J by 3 bases, with 16 bases between them. CDR3 bases: TGTGCCAGTAGTCACCCCCGCCGGGTCGAAGAGACCCAGTACTTC. Residues: CASSHPRRVEETQYF.

The genes are TRBV5-1 and TRBJ1-1, with D perhaps TRBD1 (5 bases). CDR1 is SGHRS and CDR2 is YFSETQ in the germline V gene. The CDR3 extends over 15 amino acids. Deletions cut 0 bases from V and 3 bases from J, with 12 bases between. The CDR3 loop is CASSLGGSRDTEAFF. The CDR3 DNA follows: TGCGCCAGCAGCTTGGGAGGCTCCAGGGACACTGAAGCTTTCTTT.

The V call is TRBV7-9, the J call TRBJ1-2; tentatively, D is TRBD1 (5 bases). Germline V gives CDR1 SEHNR, CDR2 FQNEAQ (reference sequence). This CDR3 is 15 amino acids long. The germline V and J ends were trimmed by 2 bases and 5 bases, with 15 bases remaining between them. CDR3 bases: TGTGCCAGCAGCTTACGTCCAGGGCTTTGGTATGGCTACACCTTC. It codes for CASSLRPGLWYGYTF.

The chain carries TRBV21-1 and TRBJ2-7; the tabulated D call, TRBD1, remains unverified against the DNA. TRBV21-1 is a listed pseudogene. This CDR3 spans 15 amino acids. The CDR3 is CASSRGGEESYEQYF. The DNA for the CDR3 is TGTGCCAGCAGCAGAGGGGGAGAAGAGTCCTACGAGCAGTACTTC.

This chain joins TRBV5-1 and TRBJ2-1; 11 nucleotides align to TRBD2. Looked up from germline, CDR1 is SGHRS and CDR2 is YFSETQ. The ends lost 4 bases at V and 0 bases at J; junction bases unmatched: 3. The CDR3 length is 16 residues. The DNA for the CDR3 is TGCGCCAGCAGCCAGGGACTAGCGGTCTCCTACAATGAGCAGTTCTTC. Translation gives CASSQGLAVSYNEQFF.

J is TRBJ1-6 and V is TRBV5-1; D unresolved. The length of the CDR3 is 15 residues. V lost 0 bases and J 10 bases, leaving 14 bases between the germline ends. CDR1 SGHRS and CDR2 YFSETQ come from the germline V gene. Here the CDR3 reads CASSLVANAGSPLHF. The CDR3, as DNA: TGCGCCAGCAGCTTGGTGGCCAACGCAGGATCACCCCTCCACTTT.

The genes are TRBV18 and TRBJ2-1, with 7 positions matching TRBD2. The CDR3 is 14 residues long. Germline CDR1 KGHSH, CDR2 LQKENI. Trimming at V came to 3 bases and at J to 4 bases, leaving 3 bases not matched to a gene. Here the CDR3 reads CASSPSGLYNEQFF. CDR3 coding DNA: TGTGCCAGCTCACCTAGCGGGCTTTACAATGAGCAGTTCTTC.

The CDR3 DNA reads TGTGCCAGCTCACAGGACCAGGGCGGTGGCTACACCTTC. It translates to CASSQDQGGGYTF. The V gene is TRBV18, the J gene TRBJ1-2, with D perhaps matching TRBD1 (5 bases). V was trimmed by 4 bases and J by 7 bases, leaving 13 bases between them. The CDR3 has 13 amino acids. From germline, CDR1 is KGHSH and CDR2 LQKENI.

The chain carries TRBV27 and TRBJ1-6; a weak D match, TRBD1 (5 bases). The ends were cut back, 1 base at V and 8 bases at J, with 21 bases in the middle. Per germline, CDR1 MNHEY and CDR2 SMNVEV (reference sequence). This CDR3 is 18 amino acids long. The DNA of the CDR3 is TGTGCCAGCAGTTTATACGCCTCGATGGGACTGGGGCATTCACCCCTCCACTTT. Amino acids: CASSLYASMGLGHSPLHF.

The J gene is TRBJ2-3, the V gene TRBV7-9; TRBD2 aligns across 15 bases. Germline V gene data show CDR1 as SEHNR and CDR2 as FQNEAQ (reference sequence). V trimming: 4 bases; J trimming: 2 bases; junction bases outside the gene matches: 4. The CDR3 has 17 amino acids. The CDR3 DNA reads TGTGCCAGCAGCTCCGGACTAGCGGGAGGGCTCACAGATACGCAGTATTTT. Amino acids: CASSSGLAGGLTDTQYF.

Notes on this clone: One end of the junction fails to match germline, which may point to a read error. The chain combines TRBV10-3 with TRBJ1-1; D might be TRBD1 (5 bases). Per germline, CDR1 ENHRY and CDR2 SYGVKD. The length of the CDR3 is 15 residues. CDR3 sequence (DNA): TGTGCCATCAGTGAGATTTCGGAGGGGAACCCTGAAGCTTTCTTT. Protein: CAISEISEGNPEAFF.

The V gene is TRBV7-2, the J gene TRBJ2-7; unclear D gene. The V end was cut by 5 bases, the J end by 3 bases, with 20 bases between. The CDR3 length is 16 residues. Germline CDR1 and CDR2: SGHTA and FQGNSA. This chain's CDR3 is CASSPPRQLVDYEQYF. The DNA for the CDR3 is TGTGCCAGCAGCCCGCCGCGGCAGTTAGTGGACTACGAGCAGTACTTC.

V is TRBV7-2 and J is TRBJ2-5; 10 bases line up with TRBD2. From germline, CDR1 is SGHTA and CDR2 FQGNSA. CDR3 length: 15 amino acids. Unmatched junction bases numbered 4, after V lost 2 bases and J lost 4 bases. The CDR3, as DNA: TGTGCCAGCAGCTTAACTAGCGGGAATGGAGAGACCCAGTACTTC. This gives the protein CASSLTSGNGETQYF. Together with reference TRBV7-2 and TRBJ2-5, the CDR3 gives the full variable domain: GAGVSQSPSNKVTEKGKDVELRCDPISGHTALYWYRQSLGQGLEFLIYFQGNSAPDKSGLPSDRFSAERTGGSVSTLTIQRTQQEDSAVYLCASSLTSGNGETQYFGPGTRLLVL.